The rows below give T cell receptor beta chains drawn from one sample of a study of CD8+CD57+ T cells in acquired aplastic anemia. TCRdb re-called the reads through MiXCR, storing one row per CDR3 protein. The table records more than 150,000 distinct CDR3 sequences, less than 60% of them present only once. Source material: sorted CD4+, CD8+, or CD8+CD57+ T cells (not recorded which) from PBMCs. These receptors were taken from a human donor with aplastic anemia. Both conserved end residues are trimmed from each CDR3. Only part of the rows carry a size: once, few, many, or a class if the clone is expanded.

clone_size v_call cdr3_length cdr3_aa
few TRBV7-8 11 ANRRVGNTEAF
many TRBV20-1 12 SARDGSMNTEAF
many TRBV19 13 ASSVTGTGGNEQY
many TRBV9 14 ASSVDPQVGNQPQH
- TRBV5-1 9 ASSLTDTQF
many TRBV15 11 ATSRGQGYGYT
- TRBV5-4 13 ASTLGLTSTDTQY
many TRBV20-1 12 SAEDSLSGNTIY
- TRBV20-1 10 SAGRGGQPQH
few TRBV18 12 ASSLTGTAYGYT
once TRBV19 11 ASTDYSNQPQH
many TRBV7-2 13 ASWTTGSAYNEQF
medium-sized TRBV5-1 9 ASSLTDTQY
many TRBV7-9 12 ASSPRQERPPLH
many TRBV20-1 13 SAPRPGQFNQPQH
- TRBV5-1 13 ASSMIRGGTDTQY
many TRBV24-1 13 ATSGAGGGTDTQY
- TRBV11-2 12 ASSLGGLAGEQF
- TRBV11-2 14 ASSLRLAGPTYEQY
- TRBV20-1 13 SARPQLGVSTEAF
few TRBV18 13 ASSPETEANYGYT
many TRBV12-5 11 ASGNLRNTEAF